The rows below give T cell receptor beta chains drawn from one sample of a study of blood T cells in healthy people across ages. TCRdb passed the 5' RACE reads through MiXCR, listing each CDR3 protein once. Here the sample spans 2 million or so distinct CDR3 sequences, 40% to 55% being singletons. The sequenced sample was blood. The receptors stem from a woman aged 40 to 49 in good health. CDR3s include the opening cysteine and the closing phenylalanine or tryptophan. A D gene is named only where the DNA matches it firmly. Part of the rows lack a size; the others show once, few, many or a class for expanded clones.

clone_size d_call j_call v_call cdr3_aa cdr3_nt
. TRBD2 TRBJ2-1 TRBV6-5 CASSYSPGSGGYNEQFF TGTGCCAGCAGTTACTCCCCCGGTAGCGGGGGGTACAATGAGCAGTTCTTC
. . TRBJ2-1 TRBV10-3 CAISVGSSSYNEQFF TGTGCCATCAGTGTGGGCAGCAGCTCCTACAATGAGCAGTTCTTC
. TRBD1 TRBJ2-7 TRBV28 CATKFSGQGFYEQYF TGTGCCACCAAATTTTCGGGACAGGGGTTCTACGAGCAGTACTTC
. . TRBJ2-3 TRBV9 CASSVEGVDTDTQYF TGTGCCAGCAGCGTAGAGGGGGTCGACACAGATACGCAGTATTTT
. TRBD2 TRBJ2-3 TRBV11-2 CASSFNGLAGSTDTQYF TGTGCCAGCAGCTTTAATGGACTAGCGGGAAGCACAGATACGCAGTATTTT
few . TRBJ1-6 TRBV11-2 CASSLAAGSSSYNSPLHF TGTGCCAGCAGCTTAGCGGCAGGTTCGAGCTCCTATAATTCACCCCTCCACTTT
few . TRBJ2-4 TRBV27 CASSPLGENIQYF TGTGCCAGCAGCCCCCTAGGGGAGAACATTCAGTACTTC
. TRBD2 TRBJ2-7 TRBV20-1 CSARELPGLAGSSSYEQYF TGCAGTGCTAGAGAGCTCCCGGGACTAGCGGGGTCGAGCTCCTACGAGCAGTACTTC
. . TRBJ2-1 TRBV18 CASSPPAAFEQFF TGTGCCAGCTCACCACCGGCAGCCTTTGAGCAGTTCTTC
. . TRBJ1-2 TRBV28 CATRDAPLAGYTF TGTGCCACTAGAGACGCCCCCTTGGCTGGCTACACCTTC
. . TRBJ2-4 TRBV7-8 CAISTGTNIQYF TGTGCCATCTCGACAGGGACTAACATTCAGTACTTC
. . TRBJ2-5 TRBV6-2/TRBV6-3 CASSYPGAQYF TGTGCCAGCAGTTACCCCGGGGCCCAGTACTTC
. . TRBJ1-1 TRBV5-6 CASSWGAPMNTEAFF TGTGCCAGCAGCTGGGGCGCACCGATGAACACTGAAGCTTTCTTT
few . TRBJ1-2 TRBV28 CASSRTPSHGYTF TGTGCCAGCAGTAGGACCCCAAGCCATGGCTACACCTTC
. TRBD2 TRBJ2-5 TRBV4-3 CASSQGGLPVGGTQYF TGCGCCAGCAGCCAAGGGGGACTACCGGTCGGTGGGACCCAGTACTTC
. TRBD2 TRBJ2-3 TRBV6-6 CASSPERGASTDTQYF TGTGCCAGCAGTCCCGAGCGGGGGGCTTCCACAGATACGCAGTATTTT
. . TRBJ1-1 TRBV11-2 CASKGGLNTEAFF TGTGCCAGCAAGGGGGGGCTGAACACTGAAGCTTTCTTT
. TRBD2 TRBJ2-3 TRBV7-3 CASREPLPSGGDIDTQYF TGTGCCAGCAGAGAACCCCTTCCTAGCGGGGGGGACATAGATACGCAGTATTTT
. . TRBJ1-1 TRBV5-1 CASSLTPRGAMNTEAFF TGCGCCAGCAGCTTAACCCCCCGGGGGGCCATGAACACTGAAGCTTTCTTT
. TRBD1 TRBJ1-1 TRBV5-1 CASTTRDRGPNTEAFF TGCGCCAGCACCACCCGGGACAGGGGACCGAACACTGAAGCTTTCTTT
few . TRBJ2-6 TRBV6-2/TRBV6-3 CASSPYTAGANVLTF TGTGCCAGCAGCCCCTACACCGCTGGGGCCAACGTCCTGACTTTC
. TRBD1 TRBJ2-7 TRBV3-1 CASSQQGDRDEQYF TGTGCCAGCAGCCAACAGGGGGATAGGGACGAGCAGTACTTC